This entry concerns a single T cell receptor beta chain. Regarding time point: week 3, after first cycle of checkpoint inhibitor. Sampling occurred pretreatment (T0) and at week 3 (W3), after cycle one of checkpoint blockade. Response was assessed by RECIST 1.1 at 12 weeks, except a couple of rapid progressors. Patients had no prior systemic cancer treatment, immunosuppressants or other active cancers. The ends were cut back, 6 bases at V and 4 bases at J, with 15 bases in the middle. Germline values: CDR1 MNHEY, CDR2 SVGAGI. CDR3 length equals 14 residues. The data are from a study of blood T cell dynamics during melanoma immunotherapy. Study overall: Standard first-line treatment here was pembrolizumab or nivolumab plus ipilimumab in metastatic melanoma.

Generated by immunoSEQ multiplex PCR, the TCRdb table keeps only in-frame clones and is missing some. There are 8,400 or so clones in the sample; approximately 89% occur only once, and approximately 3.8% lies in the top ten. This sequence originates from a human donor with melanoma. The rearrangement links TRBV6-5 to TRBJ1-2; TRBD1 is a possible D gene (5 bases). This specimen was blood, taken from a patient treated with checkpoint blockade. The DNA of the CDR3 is TGTGCCAGCAGCCCTGGGTATCAGGGCTATGGCTACACCTTC. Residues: CASSPGYQGYGYTF.